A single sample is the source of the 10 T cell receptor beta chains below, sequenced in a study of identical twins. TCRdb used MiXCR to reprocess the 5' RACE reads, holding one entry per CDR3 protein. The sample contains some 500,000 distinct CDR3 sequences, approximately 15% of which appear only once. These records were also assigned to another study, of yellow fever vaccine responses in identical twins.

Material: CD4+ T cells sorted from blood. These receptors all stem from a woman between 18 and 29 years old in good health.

As DNA, the CDR3 is TGTGCCAGCAGTTACTTTGGGGAGGAATGGATTCCTCGCGAGCAGTACTTC. This codes for CASSYFGEEWIPREQYF. The chain carries TRBV6-2 or TRBV6-3 and TRBJ2-7, with D perhaps TRBD2 (6 bases). CDR3 length equals 17 residues. Germline V CDR1 and CDR2: MNHEY, SVGEGT. Trimming left V 1 base short and J 6 bases short, with 22 bases between.

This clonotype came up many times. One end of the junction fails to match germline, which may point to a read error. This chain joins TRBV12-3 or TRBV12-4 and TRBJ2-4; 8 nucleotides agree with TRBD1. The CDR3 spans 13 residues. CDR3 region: CASSLDRGDIQYF. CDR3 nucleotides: TGTGCCAGCAGCTTAGACAGGGGCGACATTCAGTACTTC.

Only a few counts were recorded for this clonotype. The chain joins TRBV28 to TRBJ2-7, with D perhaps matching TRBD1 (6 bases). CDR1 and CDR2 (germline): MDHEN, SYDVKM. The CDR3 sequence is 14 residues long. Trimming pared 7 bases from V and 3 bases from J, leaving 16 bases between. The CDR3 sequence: CASKVGQGLYEQYF. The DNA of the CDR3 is TGTGCCAGCAAAGTCGGGCAGGGGCTCTACGAGCAGTACTTC. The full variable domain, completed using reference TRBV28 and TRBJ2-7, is DVKVTQSSRYLVKRTGEKVFLECVQDMDHENMFWYRQDPGLGLRLIYFSYDVKMKEKGDIPEGYSVSREKKERFSLILESASTNQTSMYLCASKVGQGLYEQYFGPGTRLTVT.

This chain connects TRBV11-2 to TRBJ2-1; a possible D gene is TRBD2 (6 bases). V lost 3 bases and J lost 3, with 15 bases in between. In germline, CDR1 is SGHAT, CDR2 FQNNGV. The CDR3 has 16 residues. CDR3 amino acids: CASSLVGRPSYNEQFF. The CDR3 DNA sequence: TGTGCCAGCAGCTTGGTGGGGAGGCCAAGCTACAATGAGCAGTTCTTC.

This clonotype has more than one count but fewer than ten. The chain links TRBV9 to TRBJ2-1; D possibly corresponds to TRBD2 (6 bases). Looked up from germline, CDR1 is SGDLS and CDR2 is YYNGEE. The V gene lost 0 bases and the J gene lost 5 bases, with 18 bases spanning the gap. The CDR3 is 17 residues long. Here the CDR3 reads CASSVALGGTADNEQFF. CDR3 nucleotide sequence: TGTGCCAGCAGCGTAGCCCTAGGCGGGACGGCGGACAATGAGCAGTTCTTC.

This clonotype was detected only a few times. CDR3 sequence: CASSQRALAGGTDTQYF. The CDR3 DNA is TGTGCCAGCAGCCAGAGAGCACTAGCGGGGGGCACAGATACGCAGTATTTT. This chain links TRBV12-3 or TRBV12-4 with TRBJ2-3; 11 bases align to TRBD2. V was clipped by 6 bases and J by 1 base; unmatched bases: 9. CDR3 length equals 17 residues.

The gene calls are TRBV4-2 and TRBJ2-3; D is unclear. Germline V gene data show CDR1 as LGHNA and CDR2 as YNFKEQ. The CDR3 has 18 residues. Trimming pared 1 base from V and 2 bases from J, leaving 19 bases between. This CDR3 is CASSQVGFGDLPTDTQYF. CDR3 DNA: TGTGCCAGCAGCCAAGTCGGTTTCGGAGACCTCCCCACAGATACGCAGTATTTT.

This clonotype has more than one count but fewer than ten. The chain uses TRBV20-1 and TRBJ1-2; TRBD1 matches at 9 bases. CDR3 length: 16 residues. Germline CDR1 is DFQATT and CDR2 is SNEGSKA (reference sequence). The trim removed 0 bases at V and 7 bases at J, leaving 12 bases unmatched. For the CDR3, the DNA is TGCAGTGCTAGAGACGTTAGGACAGGGGTGGATGGTGGCTACACCTTC. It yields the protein CSARDVRTGVDGGYTF.

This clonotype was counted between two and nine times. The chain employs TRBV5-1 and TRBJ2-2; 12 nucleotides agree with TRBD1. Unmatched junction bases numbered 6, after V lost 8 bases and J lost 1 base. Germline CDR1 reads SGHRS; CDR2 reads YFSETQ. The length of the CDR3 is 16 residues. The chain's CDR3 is CARTGTGGRNTGELFF. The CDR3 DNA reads TGCGCCAGAACCGGGACAGGGGGCAGGAACACCGGGGAGCTGTTTTTT.

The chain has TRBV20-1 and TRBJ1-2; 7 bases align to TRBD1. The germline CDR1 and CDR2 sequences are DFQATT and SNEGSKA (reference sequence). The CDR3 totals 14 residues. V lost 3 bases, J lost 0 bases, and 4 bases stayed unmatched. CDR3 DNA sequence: TGCAGTGCTAGTGGGGACAGTTCTAACTATGGCTACACCTTC. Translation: CSASGDSSNYGYTF.